This is a list of T cell receptor beta chains from one sample in a study of T-cell memory formation after mild COVID-19. A single record per CDR3 protein comes from TCRdb applying MiXCR to the 5' RACE reads. The sample lists just under 350,000 distinct CDR3 sequences, about an eighth occurring once. The material sequenced was PBMCs or a T cell subset sorted from them (not recorded which). These receptors all stem from a man younger than 35 who had mild COVID-19 (a few samples of this study predate the infection). Cell type and time point are not known. CDR3s include the opening cysteine and the closing phenylalanine or tryptophan. Each record gives: J gene, D gene, V gene, clone size, CDR3 protein, CDR3 DNA. D genes are given only for firm matches. The listing skips clone size in some rows; elsewhere it reads once, few, many or a size class.

TRBJ2-3 . TRBV7-9 many CASSPGRTTDTQYF TGTGCCAGCAGCCCGGGACGGACCACAGATACGCAGTATTTT
TRBJ1-3 . TRBV6-5 . CASSYSIALAGSSGNTIYF TGTGCCAGCAGTTACTCGATTGCGCTCGCTGGGAGCTCTGGAAACACCATATATTTT
TRBJ2-1 TRBD2 TRBV7-2 . CASSSQRGLAGSPFF TGTGCCAGCAGCTCACAAAGGGGGCTAGCGGGGTCCCCGTTCTTC
TRBJ1-1 TRBD1 TRBV4-1 . CASSQDRPGGEAFF TGCGCCAGCAGCCAAGATCGGCCAGGGGGTGAAGCTTTCTTT
TRBJ1-1 . TRBV6-6 few CASTYGRQTKNTEAFF TGTGCCAGCACCTACGGGCGCCAGACGAAGAACACTGAAGCTTTCTTT
TRBJ2-5 TRBD2 TRBV9 . CASSGLAGPMETQYF TGTGCCAGCAGCGGATTAGCGGGGCCGATGGAGACCCAGTACTTC
TRBJ2-3 TRBD2 TRBV30 . CAWRTSGGTDTQYF TGTGCCTGGAGGACTAGCGGGGGGACAGATACGCAGTATTTT
TRBJ2-5 TRBD2 TRBV13 . CASSPRTSGAQETQYF TGTGCCAGCAGCCCCCGGACTAGCGGGGCACAAGAGACCCAGTACTTC
TRBJ2-7 . TRBV10-3 . CAISGGPGSSEQYF TGTGCCATCAGTGGGGGGCCAGGGTCCAGCGAGCAGTACTTC
TRBJ2-5 TRBD2 TRBV2 . CASSGGLAVETQYF TGTGCCAGCAGTGGTGGACTAGCGGTAGAGACCCAGTACTTC
TRBJ1-2 TRBD1 TRBV7-2 . CASSLHTQGADYGYTF TGTGCCAGCAGCTTACACACACAGGGGGCCGACTATGGCTACACCTTC
TRBJ2-6 TRBD1 TRBV5-5 . CASSPSTGGVSGANVLTF TGTGCCAGCAGCCCCTCGACAGGGGGCGTCTCAGGGGCCAACGTCCTGACTTTC
TRBJ2-3 TRBD2 TRBV5-4 few CASSSGLAGGVDTQYF TGTGCCAGCAGCTCAGGACTAGCGGGGGGGGTAGATACGCAGTATTTT
TRBJ1-2 TRBD1 TRBV5-6 . CASSFPPKGQGIYGYTF TGTGCCAGCAGCTTCCCGCCCAAGGGACAGGGTATCTATGGCTACACCTTC
TRBJ1-1 . TRBV21-1 . CASSNRLGQGIIWTEAFF TGTGCCAGCAGCAACCGATTGGGACAGGGCATTATTTGGACTGAAGCTTTCTTT
TRBJ2-2 TRBD1 TRBV24-1 few CATSDLGTGANTGELFF TGTGCCACCAGTGATTTGGGGACAGGGGCCAACACCGGGGAGCTGTTTTTT
TRBJ1-1 . TRBV27 . CASSAQLRRGTEAFF TGTGCCAGCAGTGCCCAACTCCGGAGGGGGACTGAAGCTTTCTTT
TRBJ2-5 . TRBV29-1 many CSVGWGRQETQYF TGCAGCGTGGGTTGGGGTCGACAAGAGACCCAGTACTTC
TRBJ1-4 . TRBV10-3 few CATKRASSENEKLFF TGTGCCACCAAAAGGGCGAGCAGTGAGAATGAAAAACTGTTTTTT
TRBJ2-5 TRBD2 TRBV20-1 few CSALAGGTYQETQYF TGCAGTGCTCTAGCGGGGGGGACGTACCAAGAGACCCAGTACTTC
TRBJ1-1 . TRBV7-9 once CASSFVVDNTEAFF TGTGCCAGCAGCTTTGTCGTTGATAACACTGAAGCTTTCTTT
TRBJ1-1 . TRBV7-2 . CASSLRAAGAAFF TGTGCCAGCAGCTTACGTGCTGCAGGGGCAGCTTTCTTT
TRBJ1-2 . TRBV5-1 many CASSLSTDALYYGYTF TGCGCCAGCAGCTTGTCGACGGACGCCCTTTATTATGGCTACACCTTC
TRBJ1-1 . TRBV18 few CASSPSIQGDTEAFF TGTGCCAGCTCACCAAGCATACAGGGCGACACTGAAGCTTTCTTT
TRBJ2-3 TRBD2 TRBV27 . CASSLAGGLVDTQYF TGTGCCAGCAGTTTGGCGGGGGGGCTAGTAGATACGCAGTATTTT
TRBJ2-1 TRBD1 TRBV6-1 . CASLGTGVYNEQFF TGTGCCAGCCTCGGGACAGGGGTCTACAATGAGCAGTTCTTC
TRBJ2-3 . TRBV12-3/TRBV12-4 many CASSFSWEMGTDTQYF TGTGCCAGCAGTTTCAGTTGGGAGATGGGCACAGATACGCAGTATTTT
TRBJ1-3 TRBD1 TRBV7-4 . CASSPGDRENTIYF TGTGCCAGCAGCCCAGGGGACAGAGAAAACACCATATATTTT
TRBJ2-1 . TRBV7-2 . CASSLDRIGEQFF TGTGCCAGCAGCTTAGACCGAATTGGCGAGCAGTTCTTC
TRBJ1-5 . TRBV20-1 . CSASGGGRPQHF TGCAGTGCTAGCGGCGGGGGTCGGCCCCAGCATTTT
TRBJ2-5 . TRBV7-2 . CASSSWVRETQYF TGTGCCAGCAGCTCCTGGGTGCGCGAGACCCAGTACTTC
TRBJ2-5 TRBD1 TRBV10-3 . CAIPRGQGFLETQYF TGTGCCATCCCAAGGGGACAGGGATTCTTGGAGACCCAGTACTTC